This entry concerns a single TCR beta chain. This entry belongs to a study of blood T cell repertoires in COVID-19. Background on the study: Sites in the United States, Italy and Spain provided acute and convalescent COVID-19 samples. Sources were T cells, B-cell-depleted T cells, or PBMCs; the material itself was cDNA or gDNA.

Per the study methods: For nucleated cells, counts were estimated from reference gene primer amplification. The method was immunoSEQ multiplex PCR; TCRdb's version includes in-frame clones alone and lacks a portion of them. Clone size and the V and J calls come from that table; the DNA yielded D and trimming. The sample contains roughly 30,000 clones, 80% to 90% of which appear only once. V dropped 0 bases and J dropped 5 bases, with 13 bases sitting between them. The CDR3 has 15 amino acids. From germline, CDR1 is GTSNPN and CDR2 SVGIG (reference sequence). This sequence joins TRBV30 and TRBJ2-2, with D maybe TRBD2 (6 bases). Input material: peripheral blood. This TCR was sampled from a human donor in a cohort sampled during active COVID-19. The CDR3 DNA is TGTGCCTGGAGTGTACGGGGACTTCTAACCGGGGAGCTGTTTTTT. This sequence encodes CAWSVRGLLTGELFF. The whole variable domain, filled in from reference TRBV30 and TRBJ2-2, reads SQTIHQWPATLVQPVGSPLSLECTVEGTSNPNLYWYRQAAGRGLQLLFYSVGIGQISSEVPQNLSASRPQDRQFILSSKKLLLSDSGFYLCAWSVRGLLTGELFFGEGSRLTVL.